Sequencing of this TCR beta chain was carried out in a study of shared clonotypes between healthy human individuals. Using immunoSEQ multiplex PCR, the repertoire was profiled, and TCRdb retains in-frame clones only, with some absent. The sample lists approximately 2.5 million clones, 90% to 95% occurring once. Regarding the study as a whole: It was expected that sequencing depth would affect clonotype sharing among donors.

Germline CDR1 and CDR2: GTSNPN and SVGIG (reference sequence). The CDR3 length is 15 residues. V was clipped by 2 bases and J by 1 base, with 11 bases between them. Regarding this clone: Its antigen is not identified.

The sequenced sample was naive CD4+ T cells sorted from blood. This sample's subset: CD45RA+ positively selected. This receptor was taken from a man in his late teens or twenties in good health. The chain carries TRBV30 and TRBJ1-4; D not resolved. Written as DNA, the CDR3 is TGTGCCTGGAGTTTCGGGGATGAAACTAATGAAAAACTGTTTTTT. Encoded protein: CAWSFGDETNEKLFF.